The clone carrying this T cell receptor (beta chain) was picked up a small number of times. Antigen specificity is unknown. CDR3 length: 16 residues. V dropped 3 bases and J dropped 2; count of bases not matched to a gene: 7. Germline V gene data show CDR1 as KGHDR and CDR2 as SFDVKD. This record belongs to a study of early T cells in non-severe SARS-CoV-2 infection. General observations from the study: The matching step, a VDJdb search, favored anti-spike CD8 responses and missed private and CD4 specificities.

TCRdb redid the calling of the 5' RACE reads with MiXCR, one entry per CDR3 protein. Among about 64,000 distinct CDR3 sequences listed, less than 5.5% were seen once. The sequenced sample was whole blood. This sequence originates from an adult who was a healthcare worker with PCR-confirmed SARS-CoV-2 infection or an uninfected control (not recorded which). This chain joins TRBV24-1 and TRBJ2-3; 7 bases are a match to TRBD1. CDR3 DNA sequence: TGTGCCACCAGTGATCGTATCACAGGGGTCACAGATACGCAGTATTTT. It encodes CATSDRITGVTDTQYF.